These T cell receptor beta chains were read from a single sample in a study of T cells expressing NK-cell markers. TCRdb re-called the 5' RACE reads and catalogs CDR3 proteins one per entry, DNA excluded. The sample has about 160,000 distinct CDR3 sequences. The sample taken for sequencing was blood T cells: a sorted CD56 or NKG2C T cell subset, CD4+ or CD8+ T cells, or bulk PBMC T cells (not recorded which). These receptors were collected from a man aged 18-75 years in good health. The CDR3 runs from the conserved cysteine through the conserved F or W.

TRBV30	TRBJ1-2	CAWNQGIYGYTF
TRBV27	TRBJ2-1	CASSLSAAASNNEQFF
TRBV27	TRBJ1-1	CASSLSDSTEAFF
TRBV3-1	TRBJ2-5	CASSQDHAGGTRYF
TRBV29-1	TRBJ2-2	CSVVLPNTGELFF
TRBV7-6	TRBJ2-1	CASSLASRGHSYNEQFF
TRBV7-9	TRBJ2-7	CASSESRDGLGAYEQYF
TRBV6-2/TRBV6-3	TRBJ2-1	CASSYSGVAYNEQFF
TRBV6-5	TRBJ2-3	CASSYSTRGAPDTQYF
TRBV7-8	TRBJ2-5	CASSSEEGAQETQYF
TRBV7-9	TRBJ2-3	CASSRTGTSTDTQYF
TRBV7-9	TRBJ1-1	CASSLESYGNTEAFF
TRBV4-1	TRBJ2-4	CASSQDRVSKNIQYF
TRBV9	TRBJ1-5	CASSGGVADQPQHF
TRBV7-9	TRBJ2-7	CASSSTGKLPYEQYF
TRBV11-2	TRBJ2-5	CASSVPTGRETQYF
TRBV4-2	TRBJ1-1	CASSQVGNTEAFF
TRBV5-4	TRBJ2-7	CASSLAGGAGYEQYF
TRBV5-5	TRBJ2-3	CASSFPREADTQYF
TRBV28	TRBJ1-6	CASSLAGDNNSPLHF
TRBV15	TRBJ2-7	CATSRSGTGYYEQYF
TRBV7-6	TRBJ2-1	CASSSNTGLTYNEQFF
TRBV23-1	TRBJ1-1	CASSQRTGPSGLTEAFF
TRBV2	TRBJ2-3	CASSESEGLGTDTQYF
TRBV20-1	TRBJ2-7	CSARSPTRDRGSYEQYF
TRBV5-4	TRBJ2-7	CASRASGGAPYEQYF
TRBV4-2	TRBJ2-3	CASSQDTGGDLDTQYF
TRBV6-5	TRBJ2-2	CASSYYVGLNTGELFF
TRBV19	TRBJ2-2	CASSMGQGAKTGELFF
TRBV28	TRBJ1-5	CASRFIPGSNQPQHF
TRBV5-1	TRBJ2-1	CARGSGKDNEQFF
TRBV5-6	TRBJ2-1	CASSLDYANEQFF
TRBV11-2	TRBJ1-2	CASSLTSTGSGYTF
TRBV28	TRBJ2-7	CASSGDTRLYEQYF
TRBV9	TRBJ2-3	CASSPPRGWGTDTQYF
TRBV27	TRBJ2-3	CASSLRDGDTDTQYF
TRBV11-2	TRBJ2-7	CASSFSGASYEQYF
TRBV6-2/TRBV6-3	TRBJ1-1	CASRSGFTEAFF
TRBV6-5	TRBJ2-3	CASSVRETDTQYF
TRBV15	TRBJ1-2	CATSRDRSAYGYTF
TRBV6-1	TRBJ2-3	CASRAAWGDTQYF
TRBV28	TRBJ1-1	CASSSQSQVEAFF
TRBV20-1	TRBJ2-3	CSARSGATSTDTQYF
TRBV29-1	TRBJ2-1	CSVDKDHSYNEQFF
TRBV7-8	TRBJ1-2	CASSHRPIGVSGYTF
TRBV28	TRBJ2-5	CASSSLANHQETQYF
TRBV14	TRBJ1-5	CASSQEVIWDIMPRANQPQHF
TRBV12-3/TRBV12-4	TRBJ1-5	CASSLHGEGNQPQHF
TRBV12-3/TRBV12-4	TRBJ2-1	CASNYAGGVTIEQFF
TRBV27	TRBJ2-7	CASSLSRSRAPYEQYF
TRBV12-3/TRBV12-4	TRBJ1-1	CASSYTRASTEAFF
TRBV7-8	TRBJ2-7	CASRWKSEEQYF
TRBV21-1	TRBJ2-7	CASSKPFGLDYEQYF
TRBV5-1	TRBJ2-7	CASSWVPGGAYEQYF